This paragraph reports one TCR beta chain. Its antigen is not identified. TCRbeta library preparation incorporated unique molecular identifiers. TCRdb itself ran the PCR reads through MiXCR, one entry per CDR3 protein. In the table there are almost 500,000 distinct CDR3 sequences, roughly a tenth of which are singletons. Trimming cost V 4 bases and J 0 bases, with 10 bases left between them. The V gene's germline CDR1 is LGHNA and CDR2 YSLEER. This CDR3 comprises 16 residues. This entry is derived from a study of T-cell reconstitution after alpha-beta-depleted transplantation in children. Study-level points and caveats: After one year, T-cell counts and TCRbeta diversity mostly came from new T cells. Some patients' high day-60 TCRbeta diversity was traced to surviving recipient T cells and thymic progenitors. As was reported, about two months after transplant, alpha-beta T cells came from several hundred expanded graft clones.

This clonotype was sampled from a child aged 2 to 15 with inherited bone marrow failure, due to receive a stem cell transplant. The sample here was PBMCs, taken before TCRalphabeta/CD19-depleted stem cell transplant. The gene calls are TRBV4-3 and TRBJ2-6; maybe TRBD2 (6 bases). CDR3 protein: CASSRDFLSGANVLTF. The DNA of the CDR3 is TGCGCCAGCAGCCGGGACTTCCTCTCTGGGGCCAACGTCCTGACTTTC.